Sequencing of this T cell receptor beta chain was carried out in a study of T cell responses to AZD1222 COVID-19 vaccine. The overall study: Some second doses came at about 4 weeks and others at about 12 weeks; these were pooled.

Libraries were prepared by immunoSEQ multiplex PCR; TCRdb keeps only in-frame clonotypes and omits some of them. The data contain roughly 100,000 clones, roughly 90% of them singletons. In germline, CDR1 is SGDLS, CDR2 YYNGEE. Trimming removed 2 bases at V and 2 bases at J, with 7 bases between. CDR3 size: 13 residues. As regards this clone: The target antigen is unknown.

Study observations and caveats: Only a handful of AZD1222 recipients, more than 5 in all, had baseline seropositivity.

The sample here was peripheral blood, taken on day 0 of AZD1222 vaccination. The V gene is TRBV9, the J gene TRBJ1-2, with D hard to call. The source is an adult in good health. CDR3 residues: CASSVGENYGYTF. In DNA form, the CDR3 reads TGTGCCAGCAGCGTTGGGGAAAACTATGGCTACACCTTC.